These 18 T cell receptor beta chains originate from one sample sequenced in a study of response to subunit inactivated influenza vaccine. TCRdb re-called the RT-PCR reads with MiXCR, one entry per CDR3 protein. The table lists over 750,000 distinct CDR3 sequences, 21% of them singletons. The material sequenced was PBMCs from blood, taken roughly 5 days after vaccination. These receptor sequences come from a man aged 50-59 years who received an inactivated influenza vaccine.

The genes are TRBV20-1 and TRBJ2-1, with TRBD2 identical over 10 bases. This CDR3 contains 14 residues. V shed 0 bases and J 6 bases; nucleotides not matched to a gene: 2. Germline CDR1 is DFQATT and CDR2 is SNEGSKA (reference sequence). CDR3 loop: CSAREAGGLNEQFF. Here the CDR3 DNA reads TGCAGTGCTAGAGAAGCGGGGGGGCTCAATGAGCAGTTCTTC.

This clonotype was recorded a few times. V usage is TRBV4-2 and J usage is TRBJ2-1; a possible D gene is TRBD2 (6 bases). The germline V and J ends were trimmed by 5 bases and 6 bases, with 17 bases remaining between them. The CDR3 covers 15 residues. Germline V gene data show CDR1 as LGHNA and CDR2 as YNFKEQ. As DNA, the CDR3 is TGTGCCAGCAGCATCCGGGACTTAGCTTCCAATGAGCAGTTCTTC. Residues: CASSIRDLASNEQFF.

Only a few counts were recorded for this clonotype. The chain carries TRBV24-1 and TRBJ1-2; no clear D. V gave up 4 bases and J gave up 8 bases, with 16 bases separating them. CDR3 length: 14 residues. Germline CDR1 is KGHDR and CDR2 is SFDVKD. The DNA for the CDR3 is TGTGCCACCAGTGACGCCGGAAGAGGTGCGGGCTACACCTTC. Residues: CATSDAGRGAGYTF.

This clonotype appeared many times. V and J are TRBV10-3 and TRBJ2-3; TRBD2 agrees at 12 bases. The CDR3 is 17 amino acids. Germline V gene sequence: CDR1 ENHRY, CDR2 SYGVKD. V lost 10 bases, J lost 4 bases, and 15 bases stayed unmatched. CDR3 protein: CATSRGPSGRAADTQYF. DNA for the CDR3: TGTGCCACTTCCCGAGGCCCTAGCGGGAGGGCGGCAGATACGCAGTATTTT.

This rearrangement joins TRBV21-1 to TRBJ2-7; the D call of TRBD2 is as the table states it, not checked on the DNA. TRBV21-1 is a documented pseudogene. The length of the CDR3 is 19 residues. The CDR3 is CASSIRKGLAETPPPEQYF. The CDR3 coding sequence is TGTGCCAGCAGCATACGAAAGGGACTAGCGGAGACTCCCCCACCCGAGCAGTACTTC.

This clonotype was seen a handful of times. This chain joins TRBV27 and TRBJ1-2; 11 positions match TRBD1. Germline CDR1 MNHEY, CDR2 SMNVEV (reference sequence). V lost 6 bases to trimming and J lost 4 bases; unmatched junction nucleotides: 19. The CDR3 has 19 residues. The CDR3 DNA reads TGTGCCAGCAGCTTAGGATCCTTTAGGACAGGGGGCGTCCCCTATGGCTACACCTTC. It encodes CASSLGSFRTGGVPYGYTF.

The chain has TRBV5-1 and TRBJ1-4; 9 bases are a match to TRBD1. Germline V CDR1 and CDR2: SGHRS, YFSETQ. With V trimmed by 4 bases and J by 7 bases, 8 bases remained unmatched. The CDR3 contains 15 residues. The CDR3 DNA reads as TGCGCCAGCAGCGTTGGGGACAGGGATTCTGAAAAACTGTTTTTT. This translates into CASSVGDRDSEKLFF.

The chain combines TRBV20-1 with TRBJ2-3; D might be TRBD2 (5 bases). CDR3 length: 15 amino acids. The V gene's germline CDR1 is DFQATT and CDR2 SNEGSKA (reference sequence). Trimming left V 0 bases short and J 2 bases short, with 12 bases between. The CDR3 region is CSARDLAGVTDTQYF. The CDR3 nucleotides are TGCAGTGCTAGAGATCTGGCGGGTGTCACAGATACGCAGTATTTT.

This clonotype has a handful of counts. The V call is TRBV7-6, the J call TRBJ1-3; D call uncertain. The CDR3 has 16 residues. V was cut by 5 bases and J by 0 bases, with 14 bases left in between. Germline V gene data show CDR1 as SGHVS and CDR2 as FNYEAQ. CDR3 residues: CASSLGYRSSGNTIYF. The CDR3 DNA follows: TGTGCCAGCAGCCTAGGTTATAGAAGCTCTGGAAACACCATATATTTT.

This clonotype was seen a few times. V is TRBV5-6 and J is TRBJ2-4; D is perhaps TRBD2 (6 bases). The CDR3 is 16 amino acids. Trimming stripped 1 base from V and 0 bases from J, with 11 bases between. Germline CDR1 and CDR2: SGHDT and YYEEEE. The CDR3: CASSLRDSLAKNIQYF. In DNA form, the CDR3 reads TGTGCCAGCAGCTTGCGGGACTCACTAGCCAAAAACATTCAGTACTTC.

The rearrangement uses TRBV7-8 and TRBJ2-1; TRBD2 aligns across 8 bases. This CDR3 spans 14 amino acids. J gave up 8 bases and V 5 bases, and 8 bases lay outside the gene matches. The germline CDR1 and CDR2 sequences are SGHVS and FQNEAQ. CDR3 protein: CASSLGGGLYEQFF. The CDR3, as DNA: TGTGCCAGCAGCCTTGGCGGGGGGCTCTATGAGCAGTTCTTC.

The V call is TRBV6-2 or TRBV6-3, the J call TRBJ2-7; 12 bases align to TRBD1. Germline V CDR1 and CDR2: MNHEY, SVGEGT. The CDR3 consists of 16 residues. The trim removed 4 bases at V and 4 bases at J, leaving 8 bases unmatched. CDR3 protein: CASSSTGTGGRYEQYF. CDR3 sequence (DNA): TGTGCCAGCAGTTCAACCGGGACAGGGGGCCGATACGAGCAGTACTTC.

This clonotype was found many times. The J gene is TRBJ2-5, the V gene TRBV5-1, with D possibly matching TRBD2 (6 bases). Trimming pared 4 bases from V and 1 base from J, leaving 11 bases between. CDR1 and CDR2 from the germline V gene are SGHRS and YFSETQ. There are 14 residues in the CDR3. The CDR3 DNA is TGCGCCAGCAGCCTACATAGCGGCCAAGAGACCCAGTACTTC. Translating it yields CASSLHSGQETQYF.

J is TRBJ1-5 and V is TRBV28; tentatively, D is TRBD1 (5 bases). This CDR3 region has 14 residues. Deletions cut 5 bases from V and 5 bases from J, with 13 bases between. CDR1 is MDHEN and CDR2 is SYDVKM in the germline V gene. CDR3 in amino acids: CASSHPRGDQPQHF. Here the CDR3 DNA reads TGTGCCAGCAGTCACCCACGGGGGGATCAGCCCCAGCATTTT. The full variable domain, its missing parts supplied by reference TRBV28 and TRBJ1-5, is DVKVTQSSRYLVKRTGEKVFLECVQDMDHENMFWYRQDPGLGLRLIYFSYDVKMKEKGDIPEGYSVSREKKERFSLILESASTNQTSMYLCASSHPRGDQPQHFGDGTRLSIL.

This chain uses TRBV13 with TRBJ2-7; 12 positions match TRBD1. Losses at the gene ends were 8 bases for V and 3 bases for J; bases not matched to a gene: 2. CDR3 length equals 13 residues. CDR1 and CDR2 from the germline V gene are PRHDT and FYEKMQ (reference sequence). The CDR3 DNA sequence: TGTGCCAGCGGGACAGGGGGCGGCTACGAGCAGTACTTC. Translating gives CASGTGGGYEQYF.

This clonotype was seen at least ten times. As DNA, the CDR3 is TGTGCCAGCAGAGATTCGGGACATCCCCTCGATGAGCAGTTCTTC. This encodes CASRDSGHPLDEQFF. The chain combines TRBV27 with TRBJ2-1; a possible D gene is TRBD1 (6 bases). Germline CDR1 and CDR2: MNHEY and SMNVEV (reference sequence). V lost 6 bases, J lost 8 bases, and 20 bases lay in between. CDR3 size: 15 residues.

The rearrangement links TRBV10-3 to TRBJ2-7, with 7 positions matching TRBD1. The CDR3 totals 14 residues. J was trimmed by 3 bases and V by 3 bases; bases with no gene match: 5. CDR1 is ENHRY, CDR2 SYGVKD, per germline. CDR3 region: CAISDPGQRYEQYF. DNA for the CDR3: TGTGCCATCAGTGACCCGGGACAGCGCTACGAGCAGTACTTC.

The chain recombines TRBV27 with TRBJ2-5; D is undetermined. From germline, CDR1 is MNHEY and CDR2 SMNVEV (reference sequence). Trimming took 6 bases from V and 0 from J, leaving 8 bases between them. The CDR3 is 13 residues long. The CDR3 region is CASRGRNQETQYF. CDR3 sequence (DNA): TGTGCCAGCAGAGGACGGAACCAAGAGACCCAGTACTTC.